Presented here are 18 T cell receptor beta chains from one specimen sequenced in a study of cytomegalovirus exposure and HLA in healthy donors. Generated by immunoSEQ multiplex PCR, the TCRdb table keeps only in-frame clones and is missing some. The repertoire consists of roughly 150,000 clones, with roughly 84% occurring once and the leading ten covering roughly 10%. The sample was PBMCs. The receptors stem from a man aged 25-45 years in good health and CMV-seropositive.

This rearrangement joins TRBV19 to TRBJ1-2; D not certain. Germline values: CDR1 LNHDA, CDR2 SQIVND (reference sequence). Trimming left V 1 base short and J 8 bases short, with 14 bases between. The length of the CDR3 is 14 residues. As DNA, the CDR3 is TGTGCCAGTAGTATAGCGGAGGGCTCGGAGGGCTACACCTTC. Residues: CASSIAEGSEGYTF.

This clone was picked up one time. This chain links TRBV5-1 with TRBJ2-5; D perhaps matches TRBD1 (6 bases). Trimming left V 0 bases short and J 2 bases short, with 14 bases between. This CDR3 comprises 16 residues. Germline assignment: CDR1 SGHRS and CDR2 YFSETQ. CDR3 sequence: CASSLGPGTKQETQYF. The CDR3 DNA follows: TGCGCCAGCAGCTTGGGGCCCGGGACAAAACAAGAGACCCAGTACTTC. The full variable domain, with the rest looked up from reference TRBV5-1 and TRBJ2-5, is KAGVTQTPRYLIKTRGQQVTLSCSPISGHRSVSWYQQTPGQGLQFLFEYFSETQRNKGNFPGRFSGRQFSNSRSEMNVSTLELGDSALYLCASSLGPGTKQETQYFGPGTRLLVL.

This sequence joins TRBV7-9 and TRBJ2-1; D not certain. From germline, CDR1 is SEHNR and CDR2 FQNEAQ (reference sequence). The CDR3 extends over 14 amino acids. V was cut by 6 bases and J by 1 base, with 10 bases left in between. The DNA of the CDR3 is TGTGCCAGCAGTTATACCAGATCCTACAATGAGCAGTTCTTC. Protein product: CASSYTRSYNEQFF.

The chain links TRBV11-3 to TRBJ1-1, with 7 positions matching TRBD1. With 0 bases clipped from V and 10 bases from J, the junction kept 8 bases outside the gene matches. The CDR3 sequence is 14 residues long. The germline V gene encodes CDR1 SGHNT and CDR2 YENEEA. Here the CDR3 DNA reads TGTGCCAGCAGCTTAGATAGTCAGGGGACAGCAGCTTTCTTT. This sequence encodes CASSLDSQGTAAFF.

This chain uses TRBV7-5 with TRBJ1-1; no check of the table's D call, TRBD1, against the DNA was made. TRBV7-5 is listed as a pseudogene. This CDR3 has 12 residues. The CDR3 DNA reads as TGTGTCAGAAGCCCCGGCCAGGGTGAAGCTTTCTTT. Translated: CVRSPGQGEAFF.

The V call is TRBV4-3, the J call TRBJ1-3; 9 nucleotides match TRBD1. CDR3 length equals 17 residues. The ends lost 0 bases at V and 2 bases at J; junction bases unmatched: 5. Germline CDR1 is LGHNA and CDR2 is YSLEER. The CDR3 DNA reads TGCGCCAGCAGCCAAGATCTAAGGACAGGGGCTGGAAACACCATATATTTT. Translated, it gives CASSQDLRTGAGNTIYF.

The V gene is TRBV4-2, the J gene TRBJ2-7; D perhaps matches TRBD2 (5 bases). From germline, CDR1 is LGHNA and CDR2 YNFKEQ. Trimming removed 0 bases at V and 2 bases at J, with 11 bases between. This CDR3 has 15 amino acids. The CDR3 reads CASSQERSGPYEQYF. The DNA for the CDR3 is TGTGCCAGCAGCCAAGAGCGGAGCGGACCCTACGAGCAGTACTTC.

This sequence joins TRBV14 and TRBJ2-7, with 11 bases fitting TRBD1. The CDR3 is 15 amino acids. CDR1 is SGHDN and CDR2 is FVKESK in the germline V gene. The V and J ends lost 2 bases and 5 bases, in that order; junction bases with no gene match: 5. CDR3 in amino acids: CASSQMGQGGNEQYF. The CDR3 DNA reads TGTGCCAGCAGCCAAATGGGACAGGGGGGCAACGAGCAGTACTTC.

The table lists this clone with a few counts. This chain connects TRBV19 to TRBJ1-5; 7 bases fit TRBD1. The CDR3 has 14 residues. Per germline, CDR1 LNHDA and CDR2 SQIVND (reference sequence). The J segment lost 5 bases and the V segment lost 3 bases, leaving 4 bases of the junction unmatched. The CDR3 nucleotides are TGTGCCAGTAGTATGGCAGGGGGGTATCAGCCCCAGCATTTT. This gives the protein CASSMAGGYQPQHF. Supplemented by reference TRBV19 and TRBJ1-5, the full variable domain reads DGGITQSPKYLFRKEGQNVTLSCEQNLNHDAMYWYRQDPGQGLRLIYYSQIVNDFQKGDIAEGYSVSREKKESFPLTVTSAQKNPTAFYLCASSMAGGYQPQHFGDGTRLSIL.

The rearrangement uses TRBV5-1 and TRBJ2-2; tentatively, D is TRBD2 (5 bases). There are 15 residues in the CDR3. V was pared by 0 bases and J by 6 bases, with 12 bases between. Per the germline V gene, CDR1 is SGHRS and CDR2 is YFSETQ. The CDR3 is CASSLVASSSGELFF. The CDR3 coding sequence is TGCGCCAGCAGCTTGGTGGCTAGCTCCTCCGGGGAGCTGTTTTTT.

The count of this clone is one. This chain links TRBV5-1 with TRBJ2-5, with 10 bases that match TRBD1. The CDR3 is 15 amino acids. Trimming cost V 3 bases and J 5 bases; bases outside gene matches: 7. CDR1 is SGHRS, CDR2 YFSETQ, per germline. The CDR3 bases are TGCGCCAGCAGCTACGGACAGGGGGACAGGGAGACCCAGTACTTC. Translation: CASSYGQGDRETQYF. Full variable domain (remainder filled in from reference TRBV5-1 and TRBJ2-5): KAGVTQTPRYLIKTRGQQVTLSCSPISGHRSVSWYQQTPGQGLQFLFEYFSETQRNKGNFPGRFSGRQFSNSRSEMNVSTLELGDSALYLCASSYGQGDRETQYFGPGTRLLVL.

This clone was seen just once. Here the CDR3 reads CSVEGRAKNIQYF. The CDR3 bases are TGCAGCGTTGAGGGCCGAGCCAAAAACATTCAGTACTTC. V is TRBV29-1 and J is TRBJ2-4; D gene ambiguous. Germline CDR1 SQVTM, CDR2 ANQGSEA. CDR3 length equals 13 residues. Trimming took off 3 bases at V and 0 bases at J, with 6 bases between the two ends.

V is TRBV5-1 and J is TRBJ2-3; TRBD2 matches 7 bases. Germline V CDR1 and CDR2: SGHRS, YFSETQ. The CDR3 contains 16 residues. V lost 0 bases to trimming and J lost 1 base; unmatched junction nucleotides: 5. The DNA for the CDR3 is TGCGCCAGCAGCTTGGATCCAGCGGGGCGCACAGATACGCAGTATTTT. This encodes CASSLDPAGRTDTQYF.

The table lists this clone with a few counts. The J gene is TRBJ2-7, the V gene TRBV2; D gene uncertain. The CDR3 length is 12 residues. CDR1 SNHLY and CDR2 FYNNEI come from the germline V gene. V was shortened by 5 bases and J by 0 bases, with 5 bases between the two germline ends. The CDR3 loop is CASSISSYEQYF. In DNA form, the CDR3 reads TGTGCCAGCAGTATCTCCTCCTACGAGCAGTACTTC.

The genes are TRBV5-1 and TRBJ1-1; D gene unclear. Germline V gives CDR1 SGHRS, CDR2 YFSETQ. V was trimmed by 0 bases and J by 8 bases, leaving 11 bases between them. The CDR3 runs to 13 residues. CDR3 loop: CASSLGLEGEAFF. In DNA, the CDR3 is TGCGCCAGCAGCTTGGGGTTGGAGGGAGAAGCTTTCTTT.

The chain uses TRBV28 and TRBJ2-2; 11 bases line up with TRBD1. Germline loops: CDR1 MDHEN, CDR2 SYDVKM. The V segment lost 5 bases and the J segment 2 bases; nucleotides outside the gene matches: 4. CDR3 size: 16 residues. CDR3 residues: CASSLDRGLNTGELFF. In DNA form, the CDR3 reads TGTGCCAGCAGTCTGGACAGGGGGCTTAACACCGGGGAGCTGTTTTTT.

V gene TRBV4-1 combines with J gene TRBJ2-1; 8 bases fit TRBD2. Germline V gene lookup returns CDR1 MGHRA and CDR2 YSYEKL. The CDR3 has 16 amino acids. Trimming at V came to 0 bases and at J to 0 bases, leaving 1 base not matched to a gene. The CDR3 loop is CASSQEREASYNEQFF. CDR3 bases: TGCGCCAGCAGCCAAGAGCGGGAGGCCTCCTACAATGAGCAGTTCTTC.

The rearrangement links TRBV5-4 to TRBJ1-3; 9 positions agree with TRBD1. The germline gives CDR1 SGHNT, CDR2 YYREEE (reference sequence). The CDR3 has 14 amino acids. J lost 2 bases, V lost 3 bases, and 0 bases had no gene match. The CDR3 region is CASSWTGAGNTIYF. For the CDR3, the DNA is TGTGCCAGCAGCTGGACAGGGGCTGGAAACACCATATATTTT.